This T cell receptor (beta chain) was captured in a study of CD8+CD57+ T cells in acquired aplastic anemia. Study background: DNA recovered from sorted CD4+ and CD8+ cells had a mean of 3.2 ug. Study-wide results and limits: Under 35 was the count of CD8+ CDR3 sequences that patients shared with controls.

Genomic DNA, serving as template, underwent TCR beta VDJ and CDR3 profiling. TCRdb redid the calling of the reads with MiXCR, one entry per CDR3 protein. The repertoire holds around 200,000 distinct CDR3 sequences, with around 60% as singletons. With 3 bases removed from V and 4 bases from J, the gap between germline ends came to 15 bases. Per germline, CDR1 DFQATT and CDR2 SNEGSKA (reference sequence). This CDR3 is built from 15 residues. As for this clonotype: What it binds is not known.

The TCR originated in a human donor in good health. The sample taken for sequencing was sorted CD4+, CD8+, or CD8+CD57+ T cells (not recorded which) from PBMCs. The rearrangement joins TRBV20-1 to TRBJ1-4; D gene unclear. CDR3 in amino acids: CSASNDGDFNEKLFF. The CDR3 DNA reads TGCAGTGCTAGCAACGACGGAGACTTTAATGAAAAACTGTTTTTT.